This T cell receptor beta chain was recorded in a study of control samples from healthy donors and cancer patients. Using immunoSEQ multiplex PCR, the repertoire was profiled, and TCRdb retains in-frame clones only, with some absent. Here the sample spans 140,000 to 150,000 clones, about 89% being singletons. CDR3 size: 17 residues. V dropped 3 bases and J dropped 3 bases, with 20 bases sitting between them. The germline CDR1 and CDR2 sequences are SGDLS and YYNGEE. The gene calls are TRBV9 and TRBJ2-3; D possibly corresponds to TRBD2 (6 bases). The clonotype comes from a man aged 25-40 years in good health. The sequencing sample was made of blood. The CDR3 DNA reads TGTGCCAGCAGCGAGGGGATTTCGGGAGCGGTAACAGATACGCAGTATTTT. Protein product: CASSEGISGAVTDTQYF.